Described below is a single T cell receptor beta chain sequence and its context. No antigen is known for it. The sample comes from a study of cytomegalovirus exposure and HLA in healthy donors. Background on the study: The Caucasian-associated ancestry cluster contained roughly four fifths of the approximately 400 genotyped donors. Study-wide findings and caveats: Association with HLA alleles at 0.05 false discovery rate was found for roughly 17,000 TCR beta sequences in a later analysis. Donors were assumed by presence/absence analyses to have roughly uniform sequencing depth.

13 Jbeta primers and 60 Vbeta primers were used for the PCR. Only in-frame clones appear in the TCRdb table, and some are missing; sequencing was by immunoSEQ multiplex PCR. This sample yields under 70,000 clones, of which about nine tenths are seen a single time; less than 2.5% belongs to the top ten. J was trimmed by 5 bases and V by 0 bases; bases with no gene match: 15. CDR1 SGDLS and CDR2 YYNGEE come from the germline V gene. The CDR3 is made up of 20 amino acids. The rearrangement uses TRBV9 and TRBJ2-1; TRBD2 matches at 12 bases. The receptor was derived from a woman in her 30s in good health and CMV-seronegative. The sequenced sample was PBMCs. CDR3 sequence reads: CASSVATALAGGTSDNEQFF. The CDR3 DNA follows: TGTGCCAGCAGCGTAGCTACGGCTCTAGCGGGAGGGACGTCGGACAATGAGCAGTTCTTC.